The 5 T cell receptor beta chains below all came from one sample that was sequenced in a study of T-cell memory formation after mild COVID-19. TCRdb analysed the 5' RACE reads with MiXCR anew, one entry per CDR3 protein. The data contain just under 550,000 distinct CDR3 sequences, around 20% of them singletons. Sequenced input: PBMCs or a T cell subset sorted from them (not recorded which). Receptors originate from an adult woman who had mild COVID-19 (a few samples of this study predate the infection). Cell type and time point are not known.

This clonotype was found a few times. The rearrangement links TRBV5-6 to TRBJ1-5; tentative D call: TRBD1 (6 bases). The CDR3 totals 15 residues. Germline V lookup: CDR1 SGHDT, CDR2 YYEEEE. V lost 4 bases, J lost 6 bases, and 17 bases lay in between. Here the CDR3 reads CASSRTGLKGQPQHF. CDR3 DNA sequence: TGTGCCAGCAGCAGAACAGGGCTAAAGGGTCAGCCCCAGCATTTT.

The chain joins TRBV10-3 to TRBJ2-1; D might be TRBD2 (6 bases). Germline CDR1 and CDR2: ENHRY and SYGVKD. This CDR3 spans 17 amino acids. Trimming pared 5 bases from V and 0 bases from J, leaving 17 bases between. The CDR3 nucleotides are TGTGCCATCAGTACGCCCCAACTAGCTAGCTCCTACAATGAGCAGTTCTTC. It is translated as CAISTPQLASSYNEQFF.

This clonotype appeared a few times. The chain couples TRBV24-1 to TRBJ1-2, with D perhaps matching TRBD1 (5 bases). Germline CDR1 KGHDR, CDR2 SFDVKD. The CDR3 has 14 amino acids. V lost 1 base, J lost 8 bases, and 13 bases lay in between. The CDR3 reads CATSDFEGFGGYTF. In DNA form, the CDR3 reads TGTGCCACCAGTGATTTTGAGGGGTTTGGGGGCTACACCTTC.

DNA for the CDR3: TGTGCCAGCGGCCCGATGGGCAGCTCCTACAATGAGCAGTTCTTC. This translates into CASGPMGSSYNEQFF. The chain employs TRBV12-3 or TRBV12-4 and TRBJ2-1; D is uncertain. CDR3 length equals 15 residues. Between the trimmed V and J ends, which lost 8 bases and 0 bases, there was a span of 14 bases.

The V gene is TRBV19, the J gene TRBJ1-1; D gene uncertain. From germline, CDR1 is LNHDA and CDR2 SQIVND (reference sequence). There are 13 residues in the CDR3. V was clipped by 8 bases and J by 5 bases, with 15 bases between them. DNA of the CDR3: TGTGCCAGTGCACTAATGGTGGGGACTGAAGCTTTCTTT. Its protein product is CASALMVGTEAFF.